The entry below gives a single T cell receptor beta chain sequence along with its context. This sample is part of a study of regulatory T cells in long-lasting Graves disease. Time point indicated: newly diagnosed GD, antithyroid drugs for less than 3 months. PBMC RNA was the source of the TCR library. Germline V CDR1 and CDR2: SGHAT, FQDESV (reference sequence). The CDR3 runs 16 residues. V lost 4 bases to trimming and J lost 0 bases; unmatched junction nucleotides: 5. For TCR beta, libraries came from iRepertoire HTBI primers and Arm-PCR of CDR3 regions. A single record per CDR3 protein comes from TCRdb applying MiXCR to the multiplex PCR reads. The repertoire consists of 440,000 or so distinct CDR3 sequences, with just under 15% occurring once and the leading ten covering 16%. These sequences were also reported in another study, on T cells in Graves' hyperthyroidism and ophthalmopathy. According to that study: First-round RT-PCR with HTBI primers amplified the TCR CDR3 region. Most thyroid clonotypes expanded above 0.001 were also detected in blood. Model output signaled ophthalmopathy a median around 6.9 months ahead of onset.

Specimen: peripheral blood mononuclear cells (PBMCs), collected at new diagnosis, from a patient treated with antithyroid drugs. The TCR was taken from a woman aged 30 to 39 with Graves disease. This sequence joins TRBV11-1 and TRBJ2-2; 7 bases are shared with TRBD2. The CDR3 region is CASSSLAEANTGELFF. The CDR3 DNA sequence: TGTGCCAGCAGCTCGCTAGCGGAGGCGAACACCGGGGAGCTGTTTTTT.